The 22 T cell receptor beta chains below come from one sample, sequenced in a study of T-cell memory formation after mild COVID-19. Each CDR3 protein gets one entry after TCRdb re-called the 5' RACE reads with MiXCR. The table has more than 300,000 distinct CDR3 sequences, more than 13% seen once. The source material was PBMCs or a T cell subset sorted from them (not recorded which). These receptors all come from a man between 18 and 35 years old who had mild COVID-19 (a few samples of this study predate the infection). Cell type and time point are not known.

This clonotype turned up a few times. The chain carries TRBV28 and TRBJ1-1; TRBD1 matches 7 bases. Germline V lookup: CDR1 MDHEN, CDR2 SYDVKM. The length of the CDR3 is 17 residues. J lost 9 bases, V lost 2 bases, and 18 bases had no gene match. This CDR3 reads CASSLDRVIGPSEKAFF. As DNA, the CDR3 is TGTGCCAGCAGTTTAGACAGGGTTATCGGACCATCTGAAAAAGCTTTCTTT.

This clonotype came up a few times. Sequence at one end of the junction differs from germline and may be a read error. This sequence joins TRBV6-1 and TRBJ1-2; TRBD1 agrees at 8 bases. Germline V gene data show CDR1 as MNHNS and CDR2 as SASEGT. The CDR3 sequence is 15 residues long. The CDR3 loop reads CDSSGSRGRNYGYTF. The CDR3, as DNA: TGTGACAGCAGTGGAAGCAGGGGGCGAAACTATGGCTACACCTTC.

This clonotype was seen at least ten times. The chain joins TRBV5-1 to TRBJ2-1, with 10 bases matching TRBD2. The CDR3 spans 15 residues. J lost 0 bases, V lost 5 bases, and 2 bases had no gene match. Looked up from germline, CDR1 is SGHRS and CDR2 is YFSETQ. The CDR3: CASSRTSGSYNEQFF. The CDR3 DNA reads TGCGCCAGCAGTCGGACTAGCGGCTCCTACAATGAGCAGTTCTTC. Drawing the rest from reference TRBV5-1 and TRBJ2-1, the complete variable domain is KAGVTQTPRYLIKTRGQQVTLSCSPISGHRSVSWYQQTPGQGLQFLFEYFSETQRNKGNFPGRFSGRQFSNSRSEMNVSTLELGDSALYLCASSRTSGSYNEQFFGPGTRLTVL.

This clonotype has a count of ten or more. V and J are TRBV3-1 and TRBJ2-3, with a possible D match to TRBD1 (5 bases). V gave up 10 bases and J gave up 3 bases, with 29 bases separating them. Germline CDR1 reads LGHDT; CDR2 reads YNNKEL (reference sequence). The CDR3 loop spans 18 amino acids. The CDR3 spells CATSGPIRRDIGTDTQYF. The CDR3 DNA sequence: TGTGCCACCTCCGGGCCGATCCGCAGGGATATAGGAACAGATACGCAGTATTTT.

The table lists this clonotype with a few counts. Here the CDR3 reads CASSLFASGVDEQYF. Written as DNA, the CDR3 is TGTGCCAGCAGCTTGTTCGCTAGCGGGGTAGATGAGCAGTACTTC. The rearrangement uses TRBV5-4 and TRBJ2-7; the match to TRBD2 covers 9 bases. The CDR3 has 15 residues. Losses at the gene ends were 1 base for V and 7 bases for J; bases not matched to a gene: 9. Germline V gene sequence: CDR1 SGHNT, CDR2 YYREEE (reference sequence).

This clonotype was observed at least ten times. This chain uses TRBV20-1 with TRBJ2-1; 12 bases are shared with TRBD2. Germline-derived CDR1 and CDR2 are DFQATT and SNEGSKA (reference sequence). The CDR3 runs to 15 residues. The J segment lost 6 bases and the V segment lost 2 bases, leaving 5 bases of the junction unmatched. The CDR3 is CSARRTSGVANEQFF. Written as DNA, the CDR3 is TGCAGTGCTAGAAGGACTAGCGGGGTGGCCAATGAGCAGTTCTTC.

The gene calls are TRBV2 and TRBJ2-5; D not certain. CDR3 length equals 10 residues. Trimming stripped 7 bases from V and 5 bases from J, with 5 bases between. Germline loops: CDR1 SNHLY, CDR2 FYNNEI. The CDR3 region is CASTFETQYF. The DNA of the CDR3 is TGTGCCAGCACATTTGAGACCCAGTACTTC.

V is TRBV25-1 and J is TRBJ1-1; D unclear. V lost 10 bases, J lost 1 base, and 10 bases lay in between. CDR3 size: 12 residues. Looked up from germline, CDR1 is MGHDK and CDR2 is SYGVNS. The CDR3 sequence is CATLYGNTEAFF. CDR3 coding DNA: TGTGCCACACTATACGGGAACACTGAAGCTTTCTTT.

CDR3 protein: CASSRYGSLYGYTF. The DNA of the CDR3 is TGTGCCAGCTCCCGGTATGGGAGCCTCTATGGCTACACCTTC. The chain combines TRBV6-2 or TRBV6-3 with TRBJ1-2; D is unresolved. Germline lookup yields CDR1 MNHEY and CDR2 SVGEGT. The CDR3 contains 14 residues. Trimming took off 8 bases at V and 4 bases at J, with 17 bases between the two ends.

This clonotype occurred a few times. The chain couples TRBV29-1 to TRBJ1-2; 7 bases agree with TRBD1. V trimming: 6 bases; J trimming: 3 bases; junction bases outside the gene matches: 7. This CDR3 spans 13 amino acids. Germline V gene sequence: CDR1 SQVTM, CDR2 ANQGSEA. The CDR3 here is CSVETGRYYGYTF. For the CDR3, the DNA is TGCAGCGTCGAGACAGGGAGATACTATGGCTACACCTTC. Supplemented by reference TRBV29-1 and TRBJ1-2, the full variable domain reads SAVISQKPSRDICQRGTSLTIQCQVDSQVTMMFWYRQQPGQSLTLIATANQGSEATYESGFVIDKFPISRPNLTFSTLTVSNMSPEDSSIYLCSVETGRYYGYTFGSGTRLTVV.

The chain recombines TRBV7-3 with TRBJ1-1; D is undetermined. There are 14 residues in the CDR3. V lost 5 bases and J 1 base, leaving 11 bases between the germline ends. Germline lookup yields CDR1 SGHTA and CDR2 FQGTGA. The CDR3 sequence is CASSRAGENTEAFF. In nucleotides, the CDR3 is TGTGCCAGCAGCCGGGCAGGAGAGAACACTGAAGCTTTCTTT. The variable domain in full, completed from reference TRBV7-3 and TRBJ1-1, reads GAGVSQTPSNKVTEKGKYVELRCDPISGHTALYWYRQSLGQGPEFLIYFQGTGAADDSGLPNDRFFAVRPEGSVSTLKIQRTERGDSAVYLCASSRAGENTEAFFGQGTRLTVV.

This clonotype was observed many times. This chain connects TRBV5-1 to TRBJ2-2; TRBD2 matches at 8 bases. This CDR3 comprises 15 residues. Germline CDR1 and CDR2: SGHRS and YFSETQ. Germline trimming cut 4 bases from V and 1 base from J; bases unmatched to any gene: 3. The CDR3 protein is CASSRSGVNTGELFF. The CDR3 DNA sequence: TGCGCCAGCAGCCGTAGCGGGGTGAACACCGGGGAGCTGTTTTTT.

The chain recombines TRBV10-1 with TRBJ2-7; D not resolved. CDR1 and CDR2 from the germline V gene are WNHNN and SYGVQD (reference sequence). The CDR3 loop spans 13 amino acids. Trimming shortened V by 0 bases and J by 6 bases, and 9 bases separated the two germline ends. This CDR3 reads CASSESLGFEQYF. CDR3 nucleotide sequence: TGCGCCAGCAGTGAGTCCTTGGGTTTCGAGCAGTACTTC.

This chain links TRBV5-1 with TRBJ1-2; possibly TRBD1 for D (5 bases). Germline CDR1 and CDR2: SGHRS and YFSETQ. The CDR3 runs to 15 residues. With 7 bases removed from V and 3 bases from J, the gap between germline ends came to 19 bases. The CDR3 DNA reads TGCGCCAGCCTGCCGGCCTCCGGGACGGACTATGGCTACACCTTC. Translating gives CASLPASGTDYGYTF.

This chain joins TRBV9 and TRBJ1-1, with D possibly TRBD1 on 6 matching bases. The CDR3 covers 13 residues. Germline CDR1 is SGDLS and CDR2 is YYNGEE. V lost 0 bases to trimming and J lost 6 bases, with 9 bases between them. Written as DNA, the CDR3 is TGTGCCAGCAGCGTAGGAAACAGGGCTGAAGCTTTCTTT. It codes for CASSVGNRAEAFF.

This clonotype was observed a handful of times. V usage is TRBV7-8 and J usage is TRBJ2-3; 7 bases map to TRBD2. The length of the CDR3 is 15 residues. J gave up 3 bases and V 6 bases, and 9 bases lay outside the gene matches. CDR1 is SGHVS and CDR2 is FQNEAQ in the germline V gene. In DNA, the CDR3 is TGTGCCAGCAGGCTCAAGCGGGGCCTGACAGATACGCAGTATTTT. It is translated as CASRLKRGLTDTQYF.

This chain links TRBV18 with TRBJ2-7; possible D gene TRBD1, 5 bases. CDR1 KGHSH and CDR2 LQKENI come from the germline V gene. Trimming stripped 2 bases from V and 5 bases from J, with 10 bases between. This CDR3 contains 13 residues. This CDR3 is CASSPTRAHEQYF. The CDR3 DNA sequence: TGTGCCAGCTCACCAACCAGGGCCCACGAGCAGTACTTC.

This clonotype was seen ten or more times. The chain's CDR3 is CASSLFWGRRETQYF. In DNA form, the CDR3 reads TGTGCCAGCAGTTTGTTTTGGGGGCGCAGGGAGACCCAGTACTTC. The chain links TRBV12-3 or TRBV12-4 to TRBJ2-5; a possible D gene is TRBD1 (6 bases). CDR3 size: 15 residues. Deletions cut 3 bases from V and 5 bases from J, with 16 bases between.

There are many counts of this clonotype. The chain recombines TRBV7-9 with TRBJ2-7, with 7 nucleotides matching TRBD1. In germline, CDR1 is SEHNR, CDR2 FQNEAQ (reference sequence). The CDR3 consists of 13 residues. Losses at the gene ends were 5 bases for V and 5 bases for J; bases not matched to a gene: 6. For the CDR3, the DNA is TGTGCCAGCAGCACCGGGACAGCTCACGAGCAGTACGTC. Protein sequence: CASSTGTAHEQYV.

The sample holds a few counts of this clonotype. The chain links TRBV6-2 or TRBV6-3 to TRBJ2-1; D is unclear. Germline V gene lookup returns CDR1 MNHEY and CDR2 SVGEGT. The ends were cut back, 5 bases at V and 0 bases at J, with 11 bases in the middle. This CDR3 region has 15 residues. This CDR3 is CASSPPRPSYNEQFF. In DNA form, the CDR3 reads TGTGCCAGCAGTCCCCCTCGACCCTCCTACAATGAGCAGTTCTTC.

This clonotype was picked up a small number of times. The CDR3 loop is CASCRTDYNEQFF. CDR3 coding DNA: TGTGCCAGCTGCCGGACAGACTACAATGAGCAGTTCTTC. J is TRBJ2-1 and V is TRBV6-6; a weak D match, TRBD1 (6 bases). CDR1 is MNHNY, CDR2 SVGAGI, per germline (reference sequence). This CDR3 is 13 amino acids long. V was shortened by 8 bases and J by 3 bases, with 11 bases between the two germline ends.

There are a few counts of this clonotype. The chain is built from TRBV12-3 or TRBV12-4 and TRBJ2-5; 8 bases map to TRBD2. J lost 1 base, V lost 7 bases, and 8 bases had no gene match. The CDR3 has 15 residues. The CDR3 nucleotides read TGTGCCAGCACGAGCGCTAGCGGGTCCCAAGAGACCCAGTACTTC. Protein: CASTSASGSQETQYF.